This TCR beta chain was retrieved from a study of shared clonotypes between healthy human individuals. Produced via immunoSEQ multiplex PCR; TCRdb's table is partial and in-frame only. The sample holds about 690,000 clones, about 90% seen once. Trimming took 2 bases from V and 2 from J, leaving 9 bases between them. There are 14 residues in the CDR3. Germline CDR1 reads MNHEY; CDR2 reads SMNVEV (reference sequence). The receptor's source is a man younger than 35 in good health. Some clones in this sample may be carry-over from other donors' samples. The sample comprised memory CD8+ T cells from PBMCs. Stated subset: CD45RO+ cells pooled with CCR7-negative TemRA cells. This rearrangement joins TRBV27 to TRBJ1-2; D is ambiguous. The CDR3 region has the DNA TGTGCCAGCAGTTTAGGTAGAGGGAACTATGGCTACACCTTC. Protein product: CASSLGRGNYGYTF.